The rows below give T cell receptor beta chains drawn from one sample of a study of cytomegalovirus exposure and HLA in healthy donors. The data were produced by immunoSEQ multiplex PCR, yet TCRdb's version contains in-frame clones alone and is incomplete. Its clone listing holds roughly 72,000 clones. Material: PBMCs. Receptors originate from a man between 18 and 29 years old in good health and CMV-seropositive. The CDR3 runs from the conserved cysteine through the conserved F or W. The D gene is left open where the match is weak.

V gene: TRBV6-4
J gene: TRBJ2-7
D gene: TRBD1
CDR3 protein: CASSILGQGYEQYF
CDR3 DNA: TGTGCCAGCAGCATCCTCGGACAGGGGTACGAGCAGTACTTC

V gene: TRBV30
J gene: TRBJ1-1
D gene: -
CDR3 protein: CAWSVESAEAFF
CDR3 DNA: TGTGCCTGGAGTGTGGAGTCCGCTGAAGCTTTCTTT

V gene: TRBV29-1
J gene: TRBJ2-5
D gene: -
CDR3 protein: CSVGRLQAGQETQYF
CDR3 DNA: TGCAGCGTCGGCCGCCTTCAGGCGGGCCAAGAGACCCAGTACTTC

V gene: TRBV5-6
J gene: TRBJ1-1
D gene: TRBD1
CDR3 protein: CASSLQGASRNTEAFF
CDR3 DNA: TGTGCCAGCAGCTTACAGGGGGCTTCTAGGAACACTGAAGCTTTCTTT

V gene: TRBV5-8
J gene: TRBJ1-4
D gene: -
CDR3 protein: CASSRTGTTNEKLFF
CDR3 DNA: TGTGCCAGCAGCCGTACAGGGACAACTAATGAAAAACTGTTTTTT

V gene: TRBV7-7
J gene: TRBJ2-7
D gene: -
CDR3 protein: CASSLDGAYGEQYF
CDR3 DNA: TGTGCCAGCAGCTTAGATGGGGCTTATGGGGAGCAGTACTTC

V gene: TRBV7-2
J gene: TRBJ2-7
D gene: TRBD1
CDR3 protein: CASSQYRDSYYEQYF
CDR3 DNA: TGTGCCAGCAGCCAATACCGGGACAGCTACTACGAGCAGTACTTC

V gene: TRBV10-1
J gene: TRBJ1-6
D gene: -
CDR3 protein: CASSPSRNSPLHF
CDR3 DNA: TGCGCCAGCAGTCCCTCCAGGAATTCACCCCTCCACTTT

V gene: TRBV5-1
J gene: TRBJ2-5
D gene: TRBD2
CDR3 protein: CASSLRLAGQETQYF
CDR3 DNA: TGCGCCAGCAGCCTGAGACTAGCAGGCCAAGAGACCCAGTACTTC

V gene: TRBV28
J gene: TRBJ2-1
D gene: -
CDR3 protein: CASSLPGSGQGDEQFF
CDR3 DNA: TGTGCCAGCAGTTTACCCGGGAGCGGGCAAGGCGATGAGCAGTTCTTC

V gene: TRBV10-3
J gene: TRBJ2-7
D gene: -
CDR3 protein: CAISVTGYAYEQYF
CDR3 DNA: TGTGCCATCAGTGTTACCGGTTACGCCTACGAGCAGTACTTC

V gene: TRBV25-1
J gene: TRBJ1-1
D gene: -
CDR3 protein: CASSEDARAFF
CDR3 DNA: TGTGCCAGCAGTGAAGATGCTCGGGCTTTCTTT

V gene: TRBV7-9
J gene: TRBJ1-6
D gene: TRBD1
CDR3 protein: CASSPGQGNSPLHF
CDR3 DNA: TGTGCCAGCAGCCCGGGACAGGGGAATTCACCCCTCCACTTT

V gene: TRBV9
J gene: TRBJ1-1
D gene: -
CDR3 protein: CARQGTNTEAFF
CDR3 DNA: TGTGCCAGACAGGGAACGAACACTGAAGCTTTCTTT

V gene: TRBV19
J gene: TRBJ2-3
D gene: -
CDR3 protein: CASSSMASTDTQYF
CDR3 DNA: TGTGCCAGTAGTAGTATGGCAAGCACAGATACGCAGTATTTT

V gene: TRBV9
J gene: TRBJ2-7
D gene: -
CDR3 protein: CASSPGVDEQYF
CDR3 DNA: TGTGCCAGCAGCCCGGGGGTGGACGAGCAGTACTTC

V gene: TRBV5-1
J gene: TRBJ2-7
D gene: -
CDR3 protein: CASSFRQDEQYF
CDR3 DNA: TGCGCCAGCAGCTTTCGACAGGACGAGCAGTACTTC

V gene: TRBV28
J gene: TRBJ2-6
D gene: TRBD1
CDR3 protein: CASGLQTGASGANVLTF
CDR3 DNA: TGTGCCAGCGGTCTTCAAACAGGGGCCTCTGGGGCCAACGTCCTGACTTTC

V gene: TRBV5-1
J gene: TRBJ2-1
D gene: TRBD2
CDR3 protein: CASSLAPGGNEQFF
CDR3 DNA: TGCGCCAGCAGCTTGGCGCCGGGGGGGAATGAGCAGTTCTTC

V gene: TRBV27
J gene: TRBJ1-5
D gene: -
CDR3 protein: CASSRNMAQPQHF
CDR3 DNA: TGTGCCAGCAGTCGAAATATGGCCCAGCCCCAGCATTTT

V gene: TRBV6-5
J gene: TRBJ1-5
D gene: -
CDR3 protein: CASSSGGNQPQHF
CDR3 DNA: TGTGCCAGCAGTTCAGGGGGCAATCAGCCCCAGCATTTT

V gene: TRBV11-3
J gene: TRBJ1-1
D gene: -
CDR3 protein: CASSLGPTTAEAFF
CDR3 DNA: TGTGCCAGCAGCTTAGGTCCGACAACGGCTGAAGCTTTCTTT

V gene: TRBV7-2
J gene: TRBJ2-3
D gene: TRBD2
CDR3 protein: CASSLARGRSGTDTQYF
CDR3 DNA: TGTGCCAGCAGCTTAGCGCGGGGGAGGTCGGGCACAGATACGCAGTATTTT

V gene: TRBV6-6
J gene: TRBJ2-7
D gene: -
CDR3 protein: CASSSGVEQYF
CDR3 DNA: TGTGCCAGCAGTTCAGGGGTCGAGCAGTACTTC

V gene: TRBV7-3
J gene: TRBJ1-6
D gene: TRBD1
CDR3 protein: CASSFTGASNSPLHF
CDR3 DNA: TGTGCCAGCAGCTTTACAGGGGCATCTAATTCACCCCTCCACTTT

V gene: TRBV7-9
J gene: TRBJ1-2
D gene: -
CDR3 protein: CASSQEGYTF
CDR3 DNA: TGTGCCAGCAGCCAAGAGGGCTACACCTTC

V gene: TRBV15
J gene: TRBJ2-2
D gene: TRBD2
CDR3 protein: CATRGGTGELFF
CDR3 DNA: TGTGCCACCCGGGGGGGCACCGGGGAGCTGTTTTTT

V gene: TRBV4-2
J gene: TRBJ2-7
D gene: -
CDR3 protein: CASSLQGSGEQYF
CDR3 DNA: TGTGCCAGCAGCCTACAGGGTTCGGGGGAGCAGTACTTC

V gene: TRBV6-1
J gene: TRBJ1-1
D gene: -
CDR3 protein: CASRQDSYTEAFF
CDR3 DNA: TGTGCCAGCAGACAGGACAGTTACACTGAAGCTTTCTTT

V gene: TRBV19
J gene: TRBJ2-7
D gene: TRBD2
CDR3 protein: CASSSTSGSYEQYF
CDR3 DNA: TGTGCCAGTAGCTCGACTAGCGGGAGCTACGAGCAGTACTTC

V gene: TRBV19
J gene: TRBJ2-7
D gene: TRBD1
CDR3 protein: CASSRYPGQTNEQYF
CDR3 DNA: TGTGCCAGTAGTAGGTACCCGGGACAGACGAATGAGCAGTACTTC

V gene: TRBV6-5
J gene: TRBJ1-2
D gene: -
CDR3 protein: CASSYTGSGYGYTF
CDR3 DNA: TGTGCCAGCAGTTACACAGGCTCCGGCTATGGCTACACCTTC

V gene: TRBV2
J gene: TRBJ2-7
D gene: -
CDR3 protein: CASSEAPTGLSYEQYF
CDR3 DNA: TGTGCCAGCAGTGAAGCGCCAACAGGGTTATCCTACGAGCAGTACTTC

V gene: TRBV5-8
J gene: TRBJ1-5
D gene: -
CDR3 protein: CASSNPDSSNQPQHF
CDR3 DNA: TGTGCCAGCAGCAACCCCGACAGCAGTAATCAGCCCCAGCATTTT

V gene: TRBV7-9
J gene: TRBJ2-7
D gene: TRBD1
CDR3 protein: CASSLLNRGSYEQYF
CDR3 DNA: TGTGCCAGCAGCTTACTCAACAGGGGAAGTTACGAGCAGTACTTC

V gene: TRBV28
J gene: TRBJ2-7
D gene: -
CDR3 protein: CASNFYRVNHEQYF
CDR3 DNA: TGTGCCAGCAATTTTTACAGGGTGAATCACGAGCAGTACTTC

V gene: TRBV6-1
J gene: TRBJ1-5
D gene: -
CDR3 protein: CASSDLSSQPQHF
CDR3 DNA: TGTGCCAGCAGTGACCTTTCCAGTCAGCCCCAGCATTTT

V gene: TRBV11-3
J gene: TRBJ2-2
D gene: TRBD1
CDR3 protein: CASSSTSVGLTGLAGELFF
CDR3 DNA: TGTGCCAGCAGCTCAACTTCCGTCGGCCTGACAGGGTTAGCCGGGGAGCTGTTTTTT

V gene: TRBV5-4
J gene: TRBJ2-5
D gene: -
CDR3 protein: CASSLNPLAPQETQYF
CDR3 DNA: TGTGCCAGCAGCTTGAACCCTCTAGCCCCCCAAGAGACCCAGTACTTC

V gene: TRBV7-9
J gene: TRBJ2-1
D gene: -
CDR3 protein: CASRGLSYEQFF
CDR3 DNA: TGTGCCAGCAGGGGGCTCTCGTATGAGCAGTTCTTC

V gene: TRBV7-2
J gene: TRBJ1-4
D gene: TRBD1
CDR3 protein: CASSLGQGAEKLFF
CDR3 DNA: TGTGCCAGCAGCTTGGGACAGGGTGCGGAAAAACTGTTTTTT

V gene: TRBV30
J gene: TRBJ2-7
D gene: -
CDR3 protein: CAWSVSVYYEQYF
CDR3 DNA: TGTGCCTGGAGTGTCTCCGTTTATTACGAGCAGTACTTC

V gene: TRBV10-2
J gene: TRBJ2-5
D gene: TRBD1
CDR3 protein: CASSMTGGTETQYF
CDR3 DNA: TGCGCCAGCAGTATGACAGGGGGGACAGAGACCCAGTACTTC